The T cell receptor beta chain described here comes from a study of T cells in Graves' hyperthyroidism and ophthalmopathy. Findings and caveats of the study: Most thyroid-expanded clonotypes above 0.001 were also found in blood.

Germline-derived CDR1 and CDR2 are SGHVS and FQNEAQ. V shed 0 bases and J shed 10 bases, with 13 bases lying between them. The CDR3 totals 14 residues. Clinical Activity Scores of at least 3, NOSPECS grades of at least 4 and durations under 3 months characterized ophthalmopathy patients. This clonotype has a handful of counts. Its antigen is unidentified. RNA transcripts provided the source from which TCR beta CDR3 regions were amplified. Carried out on the TCR CDR3, a first-round RT-PCR used the HTBI primer set. One entry per CDR3 protein, called by TCRdb with MiXCR from the multiplex PCR reads. The profile shows 490,000 or so distinct CDR3 sequences, about 20% of them singletons.

The source material was blood. The chain links TRBV7-8 to TRBJ2-1; D remains ambiguous. The sequence was collected from a woman aged 65 to 85 with Graves' ophthalmopathy. The CDR3 here is CASSLAPTPEEQFF. CDR3 DNA sequence: TGTGCCAGCAGCTTAGCCCCTACGCCAGAGGAGCAGTTCTTC. Supplemented by reference TRBV7-8 and TRBJ2-1, the full variable domain reads GAGVSQSPRYKVAKRGQDVALRCDPISGHVSLFWYQQALGQGPEFLTYFQNEAQLDKSGLPSDRFFAERPEGSVSTLKIQRTQQEDSAVYLCASSLAPTPEEQFFGPGTRLTVL.